The source of this T cell receptor beta chain is a study of CD8+CD57+ T cells in acquired aplastic anemia. Turning to the study itself: Sorting CD4+ and CD8+ cells gave DNA averaging about 3.2 ug.

Genomic DNA, the template, was used for profiling of the TCR beta VDJ and CDR3. MiXCR was run by TCRdb on the reads, yielding one entry per CDR3 protein. This table holds about 40,000 distinct CDR3 sequences, 65% to 70% found once. The germline CDR1 and CDR2 sequences are LGHNA and YSLEER. The V end was cut by 0 bases, the J end by 2 bases, with 13 bases between. The CDR3 is made up of 16 amino acids. This clonotype was counted at least ten times. The sequence was obtained from a human donor in good health, serving as a control. V is TRBV4-3 and J is TRBJ2-5, with D perhaps TRBD1 or TRBD2 (6 bases each). Material for sequencing was sorted CD4+, CD8+, or CD8+CD57+ T cells (not recorded which) from PBMCs. The CDR3 here is CASSQDDGGQQETQYF. The CDR3 nucleotides read TGCGCCAGCAGCCAAGATGACGGGGGCCAACAAGAGACCCAGTACTTC.